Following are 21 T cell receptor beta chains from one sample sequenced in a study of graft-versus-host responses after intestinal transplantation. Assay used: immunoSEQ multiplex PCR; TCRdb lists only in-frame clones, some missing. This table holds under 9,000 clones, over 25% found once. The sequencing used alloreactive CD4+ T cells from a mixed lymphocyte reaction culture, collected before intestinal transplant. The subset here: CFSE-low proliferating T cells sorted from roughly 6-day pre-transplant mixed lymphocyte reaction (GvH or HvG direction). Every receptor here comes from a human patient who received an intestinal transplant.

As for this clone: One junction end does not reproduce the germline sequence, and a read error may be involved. The CDR3 region has the DNA TGTGCCTGGAATGTGATCAGACTCAACTACGAGCAGCACTTC. It is translated as CAWNVIRLNYEQHF. J is TRBJ2-7 and V is TRBV30; D not resolved. Germline values: CDR1 GTSNPN, CDR2 SVGIG (reference sequence). This CDR3 comprises 14 residues.

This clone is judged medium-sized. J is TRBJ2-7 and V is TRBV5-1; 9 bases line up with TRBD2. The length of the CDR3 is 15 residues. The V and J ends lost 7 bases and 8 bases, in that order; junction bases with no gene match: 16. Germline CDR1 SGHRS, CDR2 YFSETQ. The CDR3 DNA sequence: TGCGCCAGCGCAGGGATACTAGCGGGCGGGGCCCAGCAGTACTTC. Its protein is CASAGILAGGAQQYF.

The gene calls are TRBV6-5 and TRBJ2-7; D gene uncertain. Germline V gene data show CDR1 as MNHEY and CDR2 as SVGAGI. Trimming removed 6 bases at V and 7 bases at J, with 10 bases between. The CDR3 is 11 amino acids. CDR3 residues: CASSPDWEQYF. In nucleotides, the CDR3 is TGTGCCAGCAGCCCCGATTGGGAGCAGTACTTC.

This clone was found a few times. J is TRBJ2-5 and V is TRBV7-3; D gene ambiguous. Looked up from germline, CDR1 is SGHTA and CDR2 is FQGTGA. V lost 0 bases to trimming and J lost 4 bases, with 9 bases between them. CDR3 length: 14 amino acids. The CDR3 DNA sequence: TGTGCCAGCAGCTTAACCGGCAGTCTAGAGACCCAGTACTTC. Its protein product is CASSLTGSLETQYF.

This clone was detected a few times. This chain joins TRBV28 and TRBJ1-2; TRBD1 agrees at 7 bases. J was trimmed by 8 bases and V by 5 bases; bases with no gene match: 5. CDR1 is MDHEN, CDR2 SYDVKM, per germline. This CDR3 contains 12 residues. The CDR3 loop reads CASSQQGWGYTF. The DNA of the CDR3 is TGTGCCAGCAGTCAACAGGGGTGGGGCTACACCTTC.

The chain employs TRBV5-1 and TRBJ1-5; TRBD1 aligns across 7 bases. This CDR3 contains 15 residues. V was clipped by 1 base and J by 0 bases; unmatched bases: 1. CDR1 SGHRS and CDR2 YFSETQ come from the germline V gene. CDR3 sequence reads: CASSLSGGSNQPQHF. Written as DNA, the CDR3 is TGCGCCAGCAGCTTGTCAGGGGGTAGCAATCAGCCCCAGCATTTT.

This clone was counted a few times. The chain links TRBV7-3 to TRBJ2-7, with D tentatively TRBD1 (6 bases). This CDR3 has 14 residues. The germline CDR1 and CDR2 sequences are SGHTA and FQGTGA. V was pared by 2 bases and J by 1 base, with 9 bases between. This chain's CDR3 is CASSLGRGSYEQYF. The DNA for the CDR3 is TGTGCCAGCAGCTTAGGCAGGGGTTCCTACGAGCAGTACTTC. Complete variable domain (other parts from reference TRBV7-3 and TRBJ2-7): GAGVSQTPSNKVTEKGKYVELRCDPISGHTALYWYRQSLGQGPEFLIYFQGTGAADDSGLPNDRFFAVRPEGSVSTLKIQRTERGDSAVYLCASSLGRGSYEQYFGPGTRLTVT.

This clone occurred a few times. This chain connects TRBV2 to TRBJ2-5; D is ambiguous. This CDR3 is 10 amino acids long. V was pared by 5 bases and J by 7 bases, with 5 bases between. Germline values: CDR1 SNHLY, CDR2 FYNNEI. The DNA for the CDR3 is TGTGCCAGCAGTCGGATGACCCAGTACTTC. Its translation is CASSRMTQYF.

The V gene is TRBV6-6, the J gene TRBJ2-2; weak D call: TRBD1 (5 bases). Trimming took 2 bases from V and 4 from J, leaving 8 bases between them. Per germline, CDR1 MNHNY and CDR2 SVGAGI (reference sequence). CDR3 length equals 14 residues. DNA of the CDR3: TGTGCCAGCAGTTACGGACAACTCACCGGGGAGCTGTTTTTT. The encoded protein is CASSYGQLTGELFF.

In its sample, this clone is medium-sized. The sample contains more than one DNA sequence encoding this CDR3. The CDR3 sequence: CASSQGTGDNQPQHF. The CDR3, as DNA: TGCGCCAGCAGCCAGGGGACAGGGGACAATCAGCCCCAGCATTTT. This rearrangement joins TRBV4-1 to TRBJ1-5, with TRBD1 matching 10 bases. In germline, CDR1 is MGHRA, CDR2 YSYEKL. The CDR3 consists of 15 residues. Trimming cost V 3 bases and J 3 bases; bases outside gene matches: 2.

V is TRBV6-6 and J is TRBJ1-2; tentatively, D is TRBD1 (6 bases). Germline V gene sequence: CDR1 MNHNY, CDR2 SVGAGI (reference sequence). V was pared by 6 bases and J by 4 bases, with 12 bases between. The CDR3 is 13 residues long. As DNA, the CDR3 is TGTGCCAGCAGCCGCGGGGGGGCCTATGGCTACACCTTC. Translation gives CASSRGGAYGYTF.

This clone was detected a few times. The CDR3, as DNA: TGTGCCAGCAGCTTTAGGATAGCTACACAAATTCGCACTGAAGCTTTCTTT. Amino acids: CASSFRIATQIRTEAFF. The J gene is TRBJ1-1, the V gene TRBV21-1. TRBV21-1 is an annotated pseudogene. This CDR3 spans 17 amino acids.

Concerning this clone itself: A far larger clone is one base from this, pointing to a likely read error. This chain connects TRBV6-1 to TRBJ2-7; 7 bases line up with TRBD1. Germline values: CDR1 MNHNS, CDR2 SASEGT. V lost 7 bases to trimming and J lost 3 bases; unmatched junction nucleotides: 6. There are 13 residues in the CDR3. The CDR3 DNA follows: TGTGCCAGCATAGGTACAGGGGTCTACGAGCAGTACTTC. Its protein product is CASIGTGVYEQYF.

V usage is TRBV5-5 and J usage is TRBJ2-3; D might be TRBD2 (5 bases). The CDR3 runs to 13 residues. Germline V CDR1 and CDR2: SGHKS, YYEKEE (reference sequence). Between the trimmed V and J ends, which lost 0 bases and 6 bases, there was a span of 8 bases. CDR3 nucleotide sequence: TGTGCCAGCAGCTTGGCGCGGGCGGATACGCAGTATTTT. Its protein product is CASSLARADTQYF.

Here the CDR3 reads CAWSVQTGVYEQYF. As DNA, the CDR3 is TGTGCCTGGAGTGTACAGACGGGAGTCTACGAGCAGTACTTC. The J gene is TRBJ2-7, the V gene TRBV30, with D possibly being TRBD2 (6 bases). The V and J ends lost 0 bases and 3 bases respectively, with 12 bases between them. Germline-derived CDR1 and CDR2 are GTSNPN and SVGIG (reference sequence). The CDR3 is 14 amino acids.

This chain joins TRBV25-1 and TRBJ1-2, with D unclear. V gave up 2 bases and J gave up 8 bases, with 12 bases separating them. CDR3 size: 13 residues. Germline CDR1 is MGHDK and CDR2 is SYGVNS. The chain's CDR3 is CASSERWDGGYTF. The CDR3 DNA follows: TGTGCCAGCAGTGAAAGGTGGGATGGGGGCTACACCTTC.

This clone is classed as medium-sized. The CDR3 reads CASRLGTADRDGYTF. The CDR3 region has the DNA TGTGCCAGTAGACTCGGGACAGCAGATAGAGATGGCTACACCTTC. J is TRBJ1-2 and V is TRBV19, with TRBD1 identical over 7 bases. The CDR3 length is 15 residues. CDR1 and CDR2 (germline): LNHDA, SQIVND (reference sequence). Unmatched junction bases numbered 13, after V lost 6 bases and J lost 6 bases.

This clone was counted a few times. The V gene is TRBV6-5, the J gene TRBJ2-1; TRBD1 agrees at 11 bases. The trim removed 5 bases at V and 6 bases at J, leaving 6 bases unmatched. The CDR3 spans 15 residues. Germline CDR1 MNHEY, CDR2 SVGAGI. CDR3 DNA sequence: TGTGCCAGCAGTCCAGGGACAGGGGGTGTCAATGAGCAGTTCTTC. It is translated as CASSPGTGGVNEQFF.

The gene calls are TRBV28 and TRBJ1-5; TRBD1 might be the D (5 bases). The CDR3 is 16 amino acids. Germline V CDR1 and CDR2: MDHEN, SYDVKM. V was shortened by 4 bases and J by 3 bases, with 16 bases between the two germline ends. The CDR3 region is CASSSLLGGDNQPQHF. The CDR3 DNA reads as TGTGCCAGCAGTTCCCTCCTCGGGGGGGACAATCAGCCCCAGCATTTT.

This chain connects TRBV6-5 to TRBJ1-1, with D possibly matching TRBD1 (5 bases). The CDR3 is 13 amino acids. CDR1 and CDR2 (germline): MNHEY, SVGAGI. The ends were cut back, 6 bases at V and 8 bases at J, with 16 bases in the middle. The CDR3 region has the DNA TGTGCCAGCAGAGGGAAGGGGCGGGAGGAAGCTTTCTTT. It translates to CASRGKGREEAFF.

The CDR3 sequence: CASRTTGLGGYTF. DNA of the CDR3: TGTGCCAGCAGAACAACAGGGCTCGGGGGCTACACCTTC. The genes are TRBV6-1 and TRBJ1-2; possibly TRBD1 for D (6 bases). This CDR3 comprises 13 residues. Trimming cost V 6 bases and J 8 bases, with 16 bases left between them. The germline V gene has CDR1 MNHNS and CDR2 SASEGT.